Following are 7 T cell receptor beta chains from one sample sequenced in a study of T cells in Graves' hyperthyroidism and ophthalmopathy. What was amplified from RNA transcripts were TCR beta CDR3 regions. Using the HTBI primer set, a first-round RT-PCR was run on the TCR CDR3. Via MiXCR, TCRdb re-called the multiplex PCR reads, giving one row per CDR3 protein. Here the sample spans fewer than 350,000 distinct CDR3 sequences, around 20% being singletons. The sequencing input was blood. The source of these receptors is a man aged 45-60 years with Graves' ophthalmopathy.

CDR3 in amino acids: CASSTRDRGAFYGYTF. The CDR3 nucleotides are TGTGCCAGCAGTACCCGGGACAGGGGAGCTTTCTATGGCTACACCTTC. The chain links TRBV28 to TRBJ1-2, with 10 bases lining up with TRBD1. The V gene's germline CDR1 is MDHEN and CDR2 SYDVKM. There are 16 residues in the CDR3. V was pared by 5 bases and J by 4 bases, with 10 bases of the junction left unmatched.

This clonotype was seen more than once but under ten times. This sequence joins TRBV19 and TRBJ2-4; 8 nucleotides align to TRBD1. V shed 4 bases and J 6 bases; nucleotides not matched to a gene: 11. Germline V lookup: CDR1 LNHDA, CDR2 SQIVND (reference sequence). The CDR3 is made up of 16 amino acids. In DNA, the CDR3 is TGTGCCAGTAGTACGGCTAGACAGGGGTGGAGAAACATTCAGTACTTC. Its protein is CASSTARQGWRNIQYF. Looking up the rest from reference TRBV19 and TRBJ2-4 gives the full variable domain: DGGITQSPKYLFRKEGQNVTLSCEQNLNHDAMYWYRQDPGQGLRLIYYSQIVNDFQKGDIAEGYSVSREKKESFPLTVTSAQKNPTAFYLCASSTARQGWRNIQYFGAGTRLSVL.

This clonotype was observed many times. The chain is built from TRBV20-1 and TRBJ2-7; 11 nucleotides align to TRBD1. CDR1 is DFQATT, CDR2 SNEGSKA, per germline (reference sequence). This CDR3 comprises 17 residues. V shed 3 bases, J shed 1 base, and the junction held 11 bases outside the gene matches. The CDR3 protein is CSASKPPGTGGSYEQYF. In nucleotides, the CDR3 is TGCAGTGCTAGCAAACCACCCGGGACAGGGGGGTCCTACGAGCAGTACTTC.

This clonotype was counted only a few times. One end of the junction fails to match germline, which may point to a read error. This chain links TRBV6-1 with TRBJ2-2; D uncertain. The CDR3 is made up of 12 amino acids. Germline V gene sequence: CDR1 MNHNS, CDR2 SASEGT. CDR3 sequence reads: CASSPNNGELFF. The CDR3 nucleotides read TGTGCCAGCAGTCCTAACAACGGGGAGCTGTTTTTT.

This clonotype turned up a few times. J is TRBJ2-4 and V is TRBV6-2 or TRBV6-3; tentatively, D is TRBD1 (5 bases). Germline V lookup: CDR1 MNHEY, CDR2 SVGEGT. The CDR3 has 16 residues. V was trimmed by 2 bases and J by 7 bases, leaving 18 bases between them. This CDR3 is CASSYLAGKNSNIQYF. The CDR3 region has the DNA TGTGCCAGCAGTTACCTCGCAGGGAAAAATTCGAACATTCAGTACTTC.

The chain carries TRBV4-2 and TRBJ2-7; tentatively, D is TRBD2 (5 bases). Trimming shortened V by 1 base and J by 4 bases, and 14 bases separated the two germline ends. CDR1 and CDR2 (germline): LGHNA, YNFKEQ. The CDR3 runs to 15 residues. Here the CDR3 reads CASSQGLAHNYEQYF. The CDR3 DNA sequence: TGTGCCAGCAGCCAAGGCCTAGCCCACAATTACGAGCAGTACTTC.

The rearrangement links TRBV30 to TRBJ2-7; D gene uncertain. Trimming took off 3 bases at V and 0 bases at J, with 3 bases between the two ends. The CDR3 has 11 amino acids. CDR1 GTSNPN and CDR2 SVGIG come from the germline V gene (reference sequence). CDR3 protein: CAWSTSYEQYF. The CDR3 DNA is TGTGCCTGGAGCACCTCCTACGAGCAGTACTTC.